These 25 T cell receptor beta chains share one sample of origin, sequenced in a study of shared clonotypes between healthy human individuals. Sequenced by immunoSEQ multiplex PCR; TCRdb stores in-frame clones only, minus some. The repertoire holds 1,500,000 or so clones, around 97% seen once, with more than 0.9% in the top ten. Sequencing was carried out using naive CD4+ T cells sorted from blood. Sample subset: CD45RA+ positively selected. These receptors were taken from a man aged 25 to 40 in good health.

This clone occurred once. The V call is TRBV7-9, the J call TRBJ2-7; D remains ambiguous. The CDR3 extends over 15 amino acids. The V gene's germline CDR1 is SEHNR and CDR2 FQNEAQ (reference sequence). With 3 bases removed from V and 0 bases from J, the gap between germline ends came to 12 bases. Here the CDR3 DNA reads TGTGCCAGCAGCTTCGAGGAAATCAGCTCCTACGAGCAGTACTTC. It yields the protein CASSFEEISSYEQYF.

The gene calls are TRBV2 and TRBJ2-7; possibly TRBD2 for D (5 bases). The CDR3 totals 13 residues. V dropped 7 bases and J dropped 3 bases, with 13 bases sitting between them. Looked up from germline, CDR1 is SNHLY and CDR2 is FYNNEI. The CDR3 protein is CASNRDYRYEQYF. In nucleotides, the CDR3 is TGTGCCAGCAACCGAGACTACCGCTACGAGCAGTACTTC.

The rearrangement links TRBV30 to TRBJ1-5; D remains unclear. V was shortened by 0 bases and J by 6 bases, with 9 bases between the two germline ends. In germline, CDR1 is GTSNPN, CDR2 SVGIG (reference sequence). The CDR3 is 13 amino acids. CDR3 protein: CAWSVHGIQPQHF. CDR3 sequence (DNA): TGTGCCTGGAGTGTACATGGAATTCAGCCCCAGCATTTT.

CDR3 DNA: TGTGCCACCCGGCACAGTTCTACAGAAGAGCAGTTCTTC. Translating gives CATRHSSTEEQFF. The chain combines TRBV28 with TRBJ2-1; D gene ambiguous. This CDR3 spans 13 amino acids. Germline-derived CDR1 and CDR2 are MDHEN and SYDVKM. The ends were cut back, 10 bases at V and 10 bases at J, with 20 bases in the middle.

This clone appeared a single time. The V and J genes are TRBV14 and TRBJ2-2, with TRBD2 matching over 9 bases. There are 16 residues in the CDR3. V lost 1 base to trimming and J lost 10 bases; unmatched junction nucleotides: 10. CDR1 and CDR2 from the germline V gene are SGHDN and FVKESK. The CDR3 DNA is TGTGCCAGCAGCCAAGTTACGCTAGCGGGAAGGGTGGAGCTGTTTTTT. Translation gives CASSQVTLAGRVELFF. The variable domain in full, completed from reference TRBV14 and TRBJ2-2, reads EAGVTQFPSHSVIEKGQTVTLRCDPISGHDNLYWYRRVMGKEIKFLLHFVKESKQDESGMPNNRFLAERTGGTYSTLKVQPAELEDSGVYFCASSQVTLAGRVELFFGEGSRLTVL.

This sequence joins TRBV30 and TRBJ2-7, with TRBD1 matching over 9 bases. The CDR3 contains 13 residues. Germline V gene lookup returns CDR1 GTSNPN and CDR2 SVGIG (reference sequence). V lost 4 bases, J lost 4 bases, and 5 bases stayed unmatched. The chain's CDR3 is CAWTGTGWYEQYF. The CDR3, as DNA: TGTGCCTGGACCGGGACAGGGTGGTACGAGCAGTACTTC. Looking up the rest from reference TRBV30 and TRBJ2-7 gives the full variable domain: SQTIHQWPATLVQPVGSPLSLECTVEGTSNPNLYWYRQAAGRGLQLLFYSVGIGQISSEVPQNLSASRPQDRQFILSSKKLLLSDSGFYLCAWTGTGWYEQYFGPGTRLTVT.

A note on this clone: The same CDR3 also results from other DNA sequences found in this sample. The chain couples TRBV15 to TRBJ2-1, with D uncertain. V lost 1 base and J lost 4, with 5 bases in between. Germline CDR1 reads LNHNV; CDR2 reads YYDKDF (reference sequence). The CDR3 covers 13 residues. As DNA, the CDR3 is TGTGCCACCAGCAGAGGCACTTACAATGAGCAGTTCTTC. Protein sequence: CATSRGTYNEQFF.

V usage is TRBV28 and J usage is TRBJ1-4; tentative D call: TRBD1 (5 bases). Trimming cost V 5 bases and J 8 bases, with 12 bases left between them. Germline CDR1 and CDR2: MDHEN and SYDVKM. This CDR3 has 13 residues. DNA for the CDR3: TGTGCCAGCAGTGGGGGACGGCGAGAAAAACTGTTTTTT. Protein sequence: CASSGGRREKLFF.

V is TRBV6-5 and J is TRBJ2-5; D remains unclear. CDR3 length: 13 amino acids. V was cut by 6 bases and J by 7 bases, with 15 bases left in between. The germline gives CDR1 MNHEY, CDR2 SVGAGI. The CDR3 bases are TGTGCCAGCAGGATAGATTTGATAGGGACCCAGTACTTC. Translating it yields CASRIDLIGTQYF.

J is TRBJ2-3 and V is TRBV6-6; TRBD2 matches 9 bases. Germline V gives CDR1 MNHNY, CDR2 SVGAGI (reference sequence). This CDR3 is 16 amino acids long. V trimming: 5 bases; J trimming: 5 bases; junction bases outside the gene matches: 11. CDR3 bases: TGTGCCAGCAGTAATAGCGGGAGACCCGCCGTAGATACGCAGTATTTT. Translated, it gives CASSNSGRPAVDTQYF.

The CDR3 is CASSLYAKRNTYEQYF. Written as DNA, the CDR3 is TGTGCCAGCAGCTTATACGCCAAGCGCAATACCTACGAGCAGTACTTC. This chain connects TRBV11-2 to TRBJ2-7, with no clear D. The germline V gene encodes CDR1 SGHAT and CDR2 FQNNGV. The CDR3 contains 16 residues. V was cut by 2 bases and J by 2 bases, with 16 bases left in between.

The rearrangement joins TRBV7-2 to TRBJ1-2; 11 positions agree with TRBD1. J was trimmed by 6 bases and V by 3 bases; bases with no gene match: 3. Germline V gene data show CDR1 as SGHTA and CDR2 as FQGNSA. The CDR3 is made up of 14 amino acids. The CDR3 protein is CASSLDRGQDGYTF. The CDR3 DNA follows: TGTGCCAGCAGCTTGGACAGGGGGCAGGATGGCTACACCTTC.

In regard to this clone: Other DNA sequences in the same sample also yield this CDR3. The rearrangement links TRBV19 to TRBJ2-2; D is uncertain. V shed 3 bases and J shed 5 bases, with 7 bases lying between them. Germline loops: CDR1 LNHDA, CDR2 SQIVND (reference sequence). The CDR3 length is 13 residues. The CDR3 region is CASSILGTGELFF. For the CDR3, the DNA is TGTGCCAGTAGTATTTTGGGTACCGGGGAGCTGTTTTTT.

The V call is TRBV7-8, the J call TRBJ2-5, with TRBD2 matching 8 bases. J was trimmed by 5 bases and V by 0 bases; bases with no gene match: 8. CDR1 is SGHVS, CDR2 FQNEAQ, per germline. The CDR3 has 16 residues. This CDR3 reads CASSLARLANRETQYF. The CDR3 nucleotides read TGTGCCAGCAGCTTAGCTAGACTAGCGAACCGGGAGACCCAGTACTTC.

This chain connects TRBV5-6 to TRBJ1-5; D is ambiguous. Trimming shortened V by 0 bases and J by 5 bases, and 15 bases separated the two germline ends. The germline V gene has CDR1 SGHDT and CDR2 YYEEEE. The length of the CDR3 is 16 residues. CDR3 DNA sequence: TGTGCCAGCAGCTTGGATGGCGGTGCTGGCGATCAGCCCCAGCATTTT. Encoded protein: CASSLDGGAGDQPQHF.

The gene calls are TRBV28 and TRBJ2-1, with D possibly being TRBD2 (5 bases). Germline CDR1 MDHEN, CDR2 SYDVKM. CDR3 length equals 16 residues. V dropped 5 bases and J dropped 3 bases, with 17 bases sitting between them. CDR3 in amino acids: CASSEDLRTRYNEQFF. CDR3 coding DNA: TGTGCCAGCAGTGAAGACCTCAGGACTCGCTACAATGAGCAGTTCTTC.

The CDR3 region is CASSLAVGGKDTEAFF. The CDR3 DNA is TGTGCCAGCAGCTTAGCCGTGGGGGGGAAGGACACTGAAGCTTTCTTT. The chain is built from TRBV11-3 and TRBJ1-1; weak D call: TRBD1 (5 bases). CDR1 is SGHNT, CDR2 YENEEA, per germline. CDR3 length: 16 amino acids. The V end lost 1 base, the J end lost 3 bases, and 15 bases lay between the germline ends.

V is TRBV15 and J is TRBJ2-7, with 7 positions matching TRBD1. After removal of 5 bases from V and 3 bases from J, the junction contained 10 bases not matched to a gene. Germline assignment: CDR1 LNHNV and CDR2 YYDKDF (reference sequence). The CDR3 sequence is 15 residues long. The CDR3 DNA reads TGTGCCACCAGCCGCGACAGGGAATCTATCTACGAGCAGTACTTC. Protein product: CATSRDRESIYEQYF.

The gene calls are TRBV19 and TRBJ2-6, with D possibly matching TRBD1 (6 bases). Germline CDR1 is LNHDA and CDR2 is SQIVND (reference sequence). Deletions cut 3 bases from V and 0 bases from J, with 15 bases between. This CDR3 region has 18 residues. The CDR3 DNA follows: TGTGCCAGTAGTATCCGAGGGGGACGGATCTCTGGGGCCAACGTCCTGACTTTC. Translation: CASSIRGGRISGANVLTF.

J is TRBJ2-1 and V is TRBV13; D may match TRBD1 or TRBD2 (6 bases each). CDR1 and CDR2 from the germline V gene are PRHDT and FYEKMQ (reference sequence). V was pared by 5 bases and J by 7 bases, with 15 bases between. CDR3 length equals 14 residues. The chain's CDR3 is CASSLPTGANEQFF. As DNA, the CDR3 is TGTGCCAGCAGCCTTCCTACGGGGGCGAATGAGCAGTTCTTC.

The chain has TRBV21-1 and TRBJ1-5; the D segment call TRBD1 is taken from the table without a DNA check. TRBV21-1 is deemed a pseudogene. The CDR3 length is 15 residues. This chain's CDR3 is CASSTWDRVGQPQHF. For the CDR3, the DNA is TGTGCCAGCAGCACCTGGGACAGGGTCGGGCAGCCCCAGCATTTT.

This chain connects TRBV4-3 to TRBJ2-1, with 11 bases lining up with TRBD2. The CDR3 runs to 16 residues. CDR1 and CDR2 (germline): LGHNA, YSLEER. V lost 4 bases, J lost 5 bases, and 7 bases stayed unmatched. Here the CDR3 DNA reads TGCGCCAGCAGCCCAAGAGGGGGACTAGCGGACAATGAGCAGTTCTTC. This translates into CASSPRGGLADNEQFF.

This rearrangement joins TRBV5-1 to TRBJ1-2; TRBD1 might be the D (5 bases). V was trimmed by 2 bases and J by 8 bases, leaving 16 bases between them. CDR1 is SGHRS, CDR2 YFSETQ, per germline. There are 14 residues in the CDR3. This CDR3 is CASSFDSPYRGYTF. The CDR3 DNA sequence: TGCGCCAGCAGCTTCGACAGTCCTTATCGGGGCTACACCTTC.

The CDR3 loop is CASSSFSYIGELFF. The CDR3 DNA is TGTGCCAGCTCATCGTTTAGTTATATCGGGGAGCTGTTTTTT. The chain uses TRBV18 and TRBJ2-2; D call uncertain. Germline V CDR1 and CDR2: KGHSH, LQKENI. The CDR3 has 14 residues. The V gene lost 5 bases and the J gene lost 7 bases, with 14 bases spanning the gap.

The chain joins TRBV2 to TRBJ2-3; 9 positions match TRBD1. Per germline, CDR1 SNHLY and CDR2 FYNNEI. This CDR3 comprises 14 residues. V shed 7 bases, J shed 4 bases, and the junction held 6 bases outside the gene matches. CDR3 bases: TGTGCCAGCATCCAGGGACAGGGCCCAGATACGCAGTATTTT. Translation: CASIQGQGPDTQYF.